This is a list of T cell receptor beta chains from one sample in a study of blood T cell repertoires in COVID-19. Profiling relied on immunoSEQ multiplex PCR, and the TCRdb table lists in-frame clones only, not all of them. Among approximately 200,000 clones listed, about 91% were seen once. The specimen sequenced was peripheral blood. All receptors come from a woman younger than 45 with acute or convalescent COVID-19. CDR3s include the opening cysteine and the closing phenylalanine or tryptophan. D genes are given only for firm matches. Not all rows give a size; the values are once, few, many and, for expanded clones, a class.

clone_size,cdr3_length,v_call,j_call,d_call,cdr3_aa,cdr3_nt
once,11,TRBV20-1,TRBJ2-7,.,CSALTGSVQYF,TGCAGTGCCCTAACAGGGTCGGTGCAGTACTTC
.,15,TRBV2,TRBJ1-1,.,CASSVWGGLNTEAFF,TGTGCCAGCAGTGTATGGGGAGGACTGAACACTGAAGCTTTCTTT
once,15,TRBV18,TRBJ1-2,.,CASSLSTEYQYGYTF,TGTGCCAGCTCACTTTCGACAGAATATCAATACGGCTACACCTTC
.,13,TRBV24-1,TRBJ1-5,.,CATSETTWQPQHF,TGTGCCACCAGTGAGACGACATGGCAGCCCCAGCATTTT
.,13,TRBV12-3/TRBV12-4,TRBJ1-1,.,CASSLGRGVVAFF,TGTGCCAGCAGTTTAGGGCGGGGAGTAGTAGCTTTCTTT
.,13,TRBV11-2,TRBJ2-7,.,CASSLDRGREQYF,TGTGCCAGCAGCTTAGATCGAGGGCGCGAGCAGTACTTC
.,15,TRBV18,TRBJ2-5,.,CASSTSGTHPRTQYF,TGTGCCAGCTCAACCTCCGGGACTCACCCGAGGACCCAGTACTTC
.,15,TRBV5-1,TRBJ1-2,TRBD1,CASSSTGGLGYGYTF,TGCGCCAGCAGCTCGACAGGGGGGTTGGGCTATGGCTACACCTTC
.,15,TRBV2,TRBJ1-4,.,CASSDPAGGRFKLFF,TGTGCCAGCAGTGATCCGGCCGGGGGACGGTTCAAACTGTTTTTT
once,16,TRBV5-1,TRBJ2-5,.,CASSLTGVGVGETQYF,TGCGCCAGCAGCCTGACCGGGGTGGGAGTAGGAGAGACCCAGTACTTC
.,16,TRBV7-6,TRBJ2-7,TRBD1,CASSLELGTGAYEQYF,TGTGCCAGCAGCTTAGAGTTAGGGACAGGGGCCTACGAGCAGTACTTC
.,16,TRBV24-1,TRBJ2-3,TRBD2,CATSDYGTSYVDTQYF,TGTGCCACCAGTGATTACGGGACTAGTTATGTAGATACGCAGTATTTT
.,16,TRBV5-1,TRBJ2-1,TRBD2,CASSPSSGGTYNEQFF,TGCGCCAGCAGCCCGAGTTCGGGGGGGACCTACAATGAGCAGTTCTTC
.,16,TRBV7-7,TRBJ2-1,TRBD2,CASSPTSGRPYNEQFF,TGTGCTAGCAGCCCCACTAGCGGGAGGCCTTACAATGAGCAGTTCTTC
.,15,TRBV5-1,TRBJ2-1,TRBD2,CASSFGSGGYNEQFF,TGCGCCAGCAGCTTTGGGTCGGGAGGGTACAATGAGCAGTTCTTC
.,14,TRBV10-2,TRBJ2-1,TRBD2,CASARWEGVDEQFF,TGCGCCAGCGCCCGTTGGGAGGGAGTGGATGAGCAGTTCTTC
many,15,TRBV19,TRBJ2-2,TRBD2,CASTTGLVEPEELFF,TGTGCCAGTACCACGGGACTAGTGGAACCGGAGGAGCTGTTTTTT
.,12,TRBV3-1/TRBV3-2,TRBJ2-7,.,CASSHVFNEQYF,TGTGCCAGCAGCCATGTGTTTAACGAGCAGTACTTC
.,14,TRBV5-8,TRBJ1-4,.,CASSLIVPGKKLFF,TGTGCCAGCAGTCTTATAGTGCCAGGGAAAAAACTGTTTTTT
.,17,TRBV7-7,TRBJ2-1,TRBD2,CASSSNPLAGGPGLEFF,TGTGCTAGCAGCTCAAACCCTTTAGCGGGAGGGCCCGGTCTCGAGTTCTTC
.,13,TRBV27,TRBJ1-5,.,CASSHYSNQPQHF,TGTGCCAGCAGTCATTACAGTAATCAGCCCCAGCATTTT
.,17,TRBV28,TRBJ2-7,TRBD2,CASSLWTLSGRKNEQYF,TGTGCCAGCAGTTTATGGACCCTTAGCGGGAGGAAGAACGAGCAGTACTTC
.,16,TRBV18,TRBJ2-1,TRBD2,CASSPLYGLAANEQFF,TGTGCCAGCTCACCACTGTACGGACTAGCGGCTAATGAGCAGTTCTTC
.,12,TRBV28,TRBJ1-1,TRBD1,CASSSRGVEAFF,TGTGCCAGCAGTTCCAGGGGGGTTGAAGCTTTCTTT
.,11,TRBV6-5,TRBJ1-6,.,CASSRESPLHF,TGTGCCAGCAGCCGGGAATCACCCCTCCACTTT